This paragraph reports one TCR beta chain. This entry comes from a study of T cell repertoires in cytomegalovirus infection. A single record per CDR3 protein comes from TCRdb applying MiXCR to the reads. The profile shows a few hundred thousand distinct CDR3 sequences, over 15% of them singletons. Trimming took 2 bases from V and 4 from J, leaving 11 bases between them. Germline CDR1 and CDR2: SGHVT and SQSDAQ. The CDR3 sequence is 14 residues long. The receptor comes from a human donor in good health (CMV status not recorded). Some clones in this sample may be carry-over from other donors' samples. The rearrangement links TRBV7-4 to TRBJ2-5, with D perhaps assigned TRBD1 or TRBD2 (6 bases each). The source material was PBMCs. The CDR3 sequence is CASSLIGGPETQYF. For the CDR3, the DNA is TGTGCCAGCAGCTTAATCGGGGGCCCAGAGACCCAGTACTTC.